This T cell receptor beta chain is from a study of blood T cell repertoires in COVID-19. Study-wide background: Sites across the United States, Italy and Spain contributed samples from acute and convalescent COVID-19. PBMCs, B-cell-depleted T cells, or T cells were the source of the cDNA or gDNA that made up the material.

As handled by the study authors: Reference gene primer amplification gave estimated nucleated cell counts. The protocol was immunoSEQ multiplex PCR, while the TCRdb copy is restricted to in-frame clones and leaves out a portion. That table furnishes V, J and clone size, whereas the DNA furnished D and trimming. The table shows fewer than 95,000 clones, with more than 70% occurring only once. CDR1 is LNHNV and CDR2 is YYDKDF in the germline V gene (reference sequence). V lost 5 bases, J lost 1 base, and 13 bases lay in between. The CDR3 contains 15 residues. The receptor was isolated from a woman older than 75 with acute or convalescent COVID-19. The chain uses TRBV15 and TRBJ2-3, with D tentatively TRBD2 (5 bases). Sequenced sample: peripheral blood. The CDR3 sequence is CATSPEGHRTDTQYF. In nucleotides, the CDR3 is TGTGCCACCAGCCCAGAGGGTCATCGCACAGATACGCAGTATTTT.